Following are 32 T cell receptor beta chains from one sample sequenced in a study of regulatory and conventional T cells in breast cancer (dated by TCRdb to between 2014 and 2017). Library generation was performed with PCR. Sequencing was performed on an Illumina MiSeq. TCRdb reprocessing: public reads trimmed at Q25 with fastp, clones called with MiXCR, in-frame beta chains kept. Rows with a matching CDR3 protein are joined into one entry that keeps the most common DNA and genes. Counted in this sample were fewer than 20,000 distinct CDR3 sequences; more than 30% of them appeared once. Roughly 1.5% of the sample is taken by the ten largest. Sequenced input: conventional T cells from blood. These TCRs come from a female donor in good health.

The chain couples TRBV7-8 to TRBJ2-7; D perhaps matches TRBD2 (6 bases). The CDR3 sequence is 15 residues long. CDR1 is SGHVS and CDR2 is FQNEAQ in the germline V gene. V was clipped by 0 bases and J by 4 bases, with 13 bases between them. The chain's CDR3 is CASSLALPGDYEQYF. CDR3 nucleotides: TGTGCCAGCAGCTTAGCGCTTCCGGGGGATTACGAGCAGTACTTC.

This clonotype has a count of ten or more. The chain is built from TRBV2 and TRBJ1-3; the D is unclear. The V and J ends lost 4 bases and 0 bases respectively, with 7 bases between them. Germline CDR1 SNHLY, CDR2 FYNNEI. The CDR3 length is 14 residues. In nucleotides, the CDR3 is TGTGCCAGCAGTGTATCTAGCTCTGGAAACACCATATATTTT. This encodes CASSVSSSGNTIYF.

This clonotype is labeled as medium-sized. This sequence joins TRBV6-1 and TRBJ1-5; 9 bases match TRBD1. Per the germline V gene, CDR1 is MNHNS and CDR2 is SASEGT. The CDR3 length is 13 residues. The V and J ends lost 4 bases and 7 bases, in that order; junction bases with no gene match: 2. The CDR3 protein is CASSGDRDQPQHF. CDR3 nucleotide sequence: TGTGCCAGCAGTGGGGACAGGGACCAGCCCCAGCATTTT.

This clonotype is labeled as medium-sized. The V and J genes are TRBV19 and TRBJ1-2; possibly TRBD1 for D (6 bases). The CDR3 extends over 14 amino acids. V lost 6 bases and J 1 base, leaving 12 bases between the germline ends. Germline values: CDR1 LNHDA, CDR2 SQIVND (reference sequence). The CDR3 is CASRMLQGNYGYTF. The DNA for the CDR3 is TGTGCCAGTAGGATGCTACAGGGTAACTATGGCTACACCTTC.

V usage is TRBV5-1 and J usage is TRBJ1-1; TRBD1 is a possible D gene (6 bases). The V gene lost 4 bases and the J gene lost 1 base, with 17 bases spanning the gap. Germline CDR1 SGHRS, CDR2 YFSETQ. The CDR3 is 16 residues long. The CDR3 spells CASSLDSLFTNTEAFF. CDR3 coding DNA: TGCGCCAGCAGCCTGGACAGCCTTTTTACGAACACTGAAGCTTTCTTT.

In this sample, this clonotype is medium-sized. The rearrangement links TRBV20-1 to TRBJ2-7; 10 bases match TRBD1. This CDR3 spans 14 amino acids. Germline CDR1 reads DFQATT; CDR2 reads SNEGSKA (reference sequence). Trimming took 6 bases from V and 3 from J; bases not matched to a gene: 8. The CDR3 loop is CSASGTGENYEQYF. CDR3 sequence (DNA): TGCAGTGCGAGTGGGACAGGGGAAAACTACGAGCAGTACTTC.

The CDR3 sequence is CASSPIASSTDTQYF. CDR3 nucleotide sequence: TGCGCCAGCAGCCCCATAGCGTCTAGCACAGATACGCAGTATTTT. The rearrangement joins TRBV5-1 to TRBJ2-3; perhaps TRBD2 as D (5 bases). Germline V lookup: CDR1 SGHRS, CDR2 YFSETQ. The CDR3 contains 15 residues. The V end was cut by 4 bases, the J end by 0 bases, with 12 bases between.

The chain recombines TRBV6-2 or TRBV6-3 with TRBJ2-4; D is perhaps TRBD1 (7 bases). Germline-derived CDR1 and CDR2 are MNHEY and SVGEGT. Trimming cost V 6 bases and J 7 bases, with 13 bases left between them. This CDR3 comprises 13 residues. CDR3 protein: CASRGQTSNIQYF. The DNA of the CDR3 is TGTGCCAGCAGGGGACAGACTAGTAACATTCAGTACTTC.

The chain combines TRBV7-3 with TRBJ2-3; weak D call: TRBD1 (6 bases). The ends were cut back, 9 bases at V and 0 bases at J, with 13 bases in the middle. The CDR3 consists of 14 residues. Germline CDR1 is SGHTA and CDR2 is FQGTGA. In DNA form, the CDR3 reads TGTGCCAGTTTGCTAGGGGGAAGCACAGATACGCAGTATTTT. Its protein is CASLLGGSTDTQYF.

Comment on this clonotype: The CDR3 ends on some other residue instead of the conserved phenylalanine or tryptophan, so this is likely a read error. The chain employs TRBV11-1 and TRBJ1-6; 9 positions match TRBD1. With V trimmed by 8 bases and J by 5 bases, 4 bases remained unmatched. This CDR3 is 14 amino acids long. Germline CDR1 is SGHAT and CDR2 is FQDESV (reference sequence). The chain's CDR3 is CASGGQGDNSPLHL. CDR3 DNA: TGTGCCAGCGGGGGACAGGGAGATAATTCACCCCTCCACCTT.

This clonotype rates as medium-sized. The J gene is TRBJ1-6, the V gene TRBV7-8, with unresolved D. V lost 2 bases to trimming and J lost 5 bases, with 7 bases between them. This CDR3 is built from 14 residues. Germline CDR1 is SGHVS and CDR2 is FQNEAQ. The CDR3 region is CASSLYRDNSPLHF. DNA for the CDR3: TGTGCCAGCAGCTTATACAGAGATAATTCACCCCTCCACTTT. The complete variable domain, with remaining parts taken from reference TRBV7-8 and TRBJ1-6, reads GAGVSQSPRYKVAKRGQDVALRCDPISGHVSLFWYQQALGQGPEFLTYFQNEAQLDKSGLPSDRFFAERPEGSVSTLKIQRTQQEDSAVYLCASSLYRDNSPLHFGNGTRLTVT.

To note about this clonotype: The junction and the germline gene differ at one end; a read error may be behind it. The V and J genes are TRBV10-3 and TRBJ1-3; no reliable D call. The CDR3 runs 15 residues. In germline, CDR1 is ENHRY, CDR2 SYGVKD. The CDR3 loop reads CAISESSGPGNAIYF. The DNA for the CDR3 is TGTGCCATCAGTGAGTCGAGCGGTCCTGGAAACGCCATATATTTT.

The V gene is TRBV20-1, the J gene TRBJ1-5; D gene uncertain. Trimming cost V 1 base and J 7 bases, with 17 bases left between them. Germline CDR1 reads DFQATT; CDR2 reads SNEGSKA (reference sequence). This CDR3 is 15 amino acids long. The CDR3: CSARAPNGERQPQHF. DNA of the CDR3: TGCAGTGCTAGAGCCCCTAACGGTGAGCGCCAGCCCCAGCATTTT.

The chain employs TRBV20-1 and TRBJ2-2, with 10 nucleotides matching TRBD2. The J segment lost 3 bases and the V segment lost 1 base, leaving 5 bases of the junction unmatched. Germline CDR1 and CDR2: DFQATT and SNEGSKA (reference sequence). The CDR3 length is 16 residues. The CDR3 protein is CSARVGAGGYTGELFF. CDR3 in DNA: TGCAGTGCTAGAGTAGGAGCGGGAGGGTACACCGGGGAGCTGTTTTTT.

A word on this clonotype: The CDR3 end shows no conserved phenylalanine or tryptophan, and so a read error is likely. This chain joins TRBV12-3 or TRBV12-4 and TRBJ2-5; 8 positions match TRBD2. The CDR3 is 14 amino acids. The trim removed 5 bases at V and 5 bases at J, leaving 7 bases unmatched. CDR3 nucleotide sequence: TGTGCCAGCAGTCTGACTAGCGTAGGGGAGACCCAGTACTCC. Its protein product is CASSLTSVGETQYS.

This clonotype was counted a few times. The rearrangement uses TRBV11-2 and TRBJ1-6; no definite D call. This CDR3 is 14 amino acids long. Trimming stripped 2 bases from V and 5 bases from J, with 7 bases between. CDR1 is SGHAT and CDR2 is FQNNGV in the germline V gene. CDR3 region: CASSLSTDNSPLHF. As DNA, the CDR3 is TGTGCCAGCAGCTTATCCACTGATAATTCACCCCTCCACTTT.

Written as DNA, the CDR3 is TGTGCCAGCAGCCAAATGGGGGGGAACACCGGGGAGCTGTTTTTT. The encoded protein is CASSQMGGNTGELFF. V usage is TRBV7-3 and J usage is TRBJ2-2; TRBD2 is a possible D gene (6 bases). CDR1 and CDR2 (germline): SGHTA, FQGTGA. The CDR3 has 15 residues. The V end was cut by 5 bases, the J end by 1 base, with 11 bases between.

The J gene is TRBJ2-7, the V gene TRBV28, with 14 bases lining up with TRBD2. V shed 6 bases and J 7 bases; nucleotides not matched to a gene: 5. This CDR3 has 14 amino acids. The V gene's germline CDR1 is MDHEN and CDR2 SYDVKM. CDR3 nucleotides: TGTGCCAGCAGGACTAGCGGGAGGGCCAGGGAGCAGTACTTC. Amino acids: CASRTSGRAREQYF.

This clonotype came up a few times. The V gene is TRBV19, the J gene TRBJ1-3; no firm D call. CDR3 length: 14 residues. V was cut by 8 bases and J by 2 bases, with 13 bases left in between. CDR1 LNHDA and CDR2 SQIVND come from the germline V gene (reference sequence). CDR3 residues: CASSSQVTGNTIYF. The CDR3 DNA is TGTGCCAGTTCCTCTCAGGTTACTGGAAACACCATATATTTT.

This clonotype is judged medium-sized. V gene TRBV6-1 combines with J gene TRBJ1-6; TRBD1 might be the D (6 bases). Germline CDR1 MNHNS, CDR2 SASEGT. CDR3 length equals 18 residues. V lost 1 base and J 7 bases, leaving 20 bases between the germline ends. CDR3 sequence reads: CASSEGWGQGRTNSPLHF. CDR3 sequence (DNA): TGTGCCAGCAGTGAAGGGTGGGGGCAGGGGCGGACGAATTCACCCCTCCACTTT.

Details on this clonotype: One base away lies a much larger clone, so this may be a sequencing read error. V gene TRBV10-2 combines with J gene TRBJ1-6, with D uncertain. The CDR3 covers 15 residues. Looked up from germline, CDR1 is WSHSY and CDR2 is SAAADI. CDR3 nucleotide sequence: TGCGCCAGCGGCATACAGAGCTCCAATAATTCACCCCTCCACTTT. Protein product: CASGIQSSNNSPLHF.

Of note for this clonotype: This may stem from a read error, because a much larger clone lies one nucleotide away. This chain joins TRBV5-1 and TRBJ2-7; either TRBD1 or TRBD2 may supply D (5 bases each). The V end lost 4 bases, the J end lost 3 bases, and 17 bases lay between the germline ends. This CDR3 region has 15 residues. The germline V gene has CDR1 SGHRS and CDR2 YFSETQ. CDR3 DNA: TGCGCCAGCAGCACCGGACAAGCGGCACACTACGAGCAGTACTTC. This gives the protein CASSTGQAAHYEQYF.

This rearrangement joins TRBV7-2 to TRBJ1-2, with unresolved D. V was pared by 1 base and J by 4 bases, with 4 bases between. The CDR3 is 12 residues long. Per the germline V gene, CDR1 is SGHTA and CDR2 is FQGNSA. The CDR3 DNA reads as TGTGCCAGCAGCTTAGAATCCTATGGCTACACCTTC. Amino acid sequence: CASSLESYGYTF.

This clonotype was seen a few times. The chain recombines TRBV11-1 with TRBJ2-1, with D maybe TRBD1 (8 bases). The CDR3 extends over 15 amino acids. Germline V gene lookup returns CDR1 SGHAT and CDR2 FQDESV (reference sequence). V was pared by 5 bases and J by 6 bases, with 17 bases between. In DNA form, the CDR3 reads TGTGCCAGCAGCCCGGGGGGACAGGAGAGCAATGAGCAGTTCTTC. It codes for CASSPGGQESNEQFF.

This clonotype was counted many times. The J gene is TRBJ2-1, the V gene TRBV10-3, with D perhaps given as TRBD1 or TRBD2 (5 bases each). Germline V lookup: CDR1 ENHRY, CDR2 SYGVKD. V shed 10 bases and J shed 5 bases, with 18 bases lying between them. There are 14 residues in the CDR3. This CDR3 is CATTPSGPNNEQFF. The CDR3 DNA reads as TGTGCCACCACCCCCTCGGGGCCGAACAATGAGCAGTTCTTC.

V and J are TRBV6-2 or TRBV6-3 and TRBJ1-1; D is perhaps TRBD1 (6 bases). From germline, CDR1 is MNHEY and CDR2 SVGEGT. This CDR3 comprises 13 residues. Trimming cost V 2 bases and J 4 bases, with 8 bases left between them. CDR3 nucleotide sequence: TGTGCCAGCAGTTACGGCAGGGGCACTGAAGCTTTCTTT. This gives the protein CASSYGRGTEAFF.

The CDR3 bases are TGCGCCAGCAGCCAAGGATCCGCCTTCTCTGGGGCCAACGTCCTGACTTTC. It codes for CASSQGSAFSGANVLTF. The genes are TRBV4-1 and TRBJ2-6; D is unresolved. Germline CDR1 and CDR2: MGHRA and YSYEKL. This CDR3 has 17 residues. Trimming left V 1 base short and J 0 bases short, with 10 bases between.

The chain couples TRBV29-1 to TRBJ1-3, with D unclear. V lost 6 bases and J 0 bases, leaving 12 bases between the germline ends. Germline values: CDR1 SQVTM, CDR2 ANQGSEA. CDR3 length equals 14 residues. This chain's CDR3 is CSVEVRNSGNTIYF. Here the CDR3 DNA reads TGCAGCGTGGAGGTCAGAAACTCTGGAAACACCATATATTTT. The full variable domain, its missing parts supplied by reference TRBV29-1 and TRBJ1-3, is SAVISQKPSRDICQRGTSLTIQCQVDSQVTMMFWYRQQPGQSLTLIATANQGSEATYESGFVIDKFPISRPNLTFSTLTVSNMSPEDSSIYLCSVEVRNSGNTIYFGEGSWLTVV.

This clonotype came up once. CDR3 coding DNA: TGCGCCAGCAGGTCGGGGTTGGACAACACTGAAGCTTTCTTT. This gives the protein CASRSGLDNTEAFF. V and J are TRBV5-1 and TRBJ1-1; D unclear. Trimming took 5 bases from V and 2 from J, leaving 13 bases between them. Germline V lookup: CDR1 SGHRS, CDR2 YFSETQ. The CDR3 loop spans 14 amino acids. The whole variable domain, filled in from reference TRBV5-1 and TRBJ1-1, reads KAGVTQTPRYLIKTRGQQVTLSCSPISGHRSVSWYQQTPGQGLQFLFEYFSETQRNKGNFPGRFSGRQFSNSRSEMNVSTLELGDSALYLCASRSGLDNTEAFFGQGTRLTVV.

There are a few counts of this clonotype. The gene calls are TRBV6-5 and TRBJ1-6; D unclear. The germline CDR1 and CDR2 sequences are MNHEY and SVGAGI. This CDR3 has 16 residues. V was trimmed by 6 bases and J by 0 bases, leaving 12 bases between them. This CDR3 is CASRSQAYSYNSPLHF. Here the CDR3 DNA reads TGTGCCAGCAGATCGCAGGCTTACTCCTATAATTCACCCCTCCACTTT.

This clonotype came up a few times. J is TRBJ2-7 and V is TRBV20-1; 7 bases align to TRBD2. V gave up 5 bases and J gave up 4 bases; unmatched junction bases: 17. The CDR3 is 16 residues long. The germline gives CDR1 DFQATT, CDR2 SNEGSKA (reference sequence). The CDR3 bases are TGCAGTGCTGGGGGGGGGGTGAGGCGGGAGTGGTACGAGCAGTACTTC. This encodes CSAGGGVRREWYEQYF.

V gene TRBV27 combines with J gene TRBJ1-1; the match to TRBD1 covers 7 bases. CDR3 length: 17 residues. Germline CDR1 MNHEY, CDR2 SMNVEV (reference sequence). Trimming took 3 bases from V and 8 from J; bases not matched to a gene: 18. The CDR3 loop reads CASSFYGAQGTRPEAFF. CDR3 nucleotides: TGTGCCAGCAGTTTTTATGGGGCACAGGGGACGCGCCCCGAAGCTTTCTTT.